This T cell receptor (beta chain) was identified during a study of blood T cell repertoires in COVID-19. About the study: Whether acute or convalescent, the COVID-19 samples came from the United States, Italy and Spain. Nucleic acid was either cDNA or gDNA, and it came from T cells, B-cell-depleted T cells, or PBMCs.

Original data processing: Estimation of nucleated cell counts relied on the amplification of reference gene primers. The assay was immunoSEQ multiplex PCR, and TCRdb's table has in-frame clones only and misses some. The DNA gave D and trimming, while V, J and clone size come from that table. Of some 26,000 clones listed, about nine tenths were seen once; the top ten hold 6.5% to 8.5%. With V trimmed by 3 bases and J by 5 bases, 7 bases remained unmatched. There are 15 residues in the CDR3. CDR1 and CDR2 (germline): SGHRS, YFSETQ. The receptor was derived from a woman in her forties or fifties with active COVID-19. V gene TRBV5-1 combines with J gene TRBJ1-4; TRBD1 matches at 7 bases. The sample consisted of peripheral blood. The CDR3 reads CASSWGTVANEKLFF. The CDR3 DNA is TGCGCCAGCAGCTGGGGGACAGTCGCAAATGAAAAACTGTTTTTT.